What follows are 10 T cell receptor beta chains derived from one specimen sequenced in a study of blood T cell repertoires in COVID-19 (dated by TCRdb to about 2020). The library relied on the immunoSEQ multiplex PCR assay. Sourced from immuneACCESS, this table was stored by TCRdb with only in-frame sequences that have V and J called. A share of the clones is absent; for the studies checked, an unresolved V gene accounts for under half, and the remainder has no known explanation. This sample holds 180,000 or so clones; more than 80% were observed only once. The biggest ten clones account for 11% of the sample. Sequences were obtained from peripheral blood. These receptors were obtained from a woman in her thirties or forties with COVID-19, enrolled during active disease.

This clone has just a few counts. The rearrangement uses TRBV19 and TRBJ1-2; weak D call: TRBD1 (6 bases). CDR1 and CDR2 from the germline V gene are LNHDA and SQIVND (reference sequence). The CDR3 runs to 14 residues. The germline V and J ends were trimmed by 4 bases and 2 bases, with 11 bases remaining between them. CDR3 in DNA: TGTGCCAGTAGTACCCTACAGGGAAACTATGGCTACACCTTC. It is translated as CASSTLQGNYGYTF.

V and J are TRBV7-8 and TRBJ2-5, with D possibly matching TRBD1 (7 bases). The CDR3 is 15 residues long. Germline-derived CDR1 and CDR2 are SGHVS and FQNEAQ. Trimming took off 3 bases at V and 5 bases at J, with 16 bases between the two ends. The CDR3 here is CASSLLYRGGETQYF. In DNA form, the CDR3 reads TGTGCCAGCAGCTTGTTGTACAGGGGAGGTGAGACCCAGTACTTC.

The chain combines TRBV3-1 (or the pseudogene TRBV3-2) with TRBJ2-1; possibly TRBD2 for D (6 bases). V dropped 2 bases and J dropped 6 bases, with 17 bases sitting between them. CDR3 length: 16 amino acids. Germline CDR1 is LGHDT and CDR2 is YNNKEL (reference sequence). CDR3 DNA sequence: TGTGCCAGCAGCCAAAGTCACGGGAGATCTGGCAATGAGCAGTTCTTC. Encoded protein: CASSQSHGRSGNEQFF.

J is TRBJ1-2 and V is TRBV7-9; TRBD1 might be the D (5 bases). Deletions cut 1 base from V and 7 bases from J, with 7 bases between. CDR1 and CDR2 from the germline V gene are SEHNR and FQNEAQ (reference sequence). The CDR3 contains 12 residues. The CDR3 coding sequence is TGTGCCAGCAGCTTAGGACAGCTTGGCTACACCTTC. This codes for CASSLGQLGYTF.

The chain employs TRBV5-1 and TRBJ2-3, with D unclear. The CDR3 has 14 residues. V was cut by 3 bases and J by 1 base, with 9 bases left in between. Germline V gives CDR1 SGHRS, CDR2 YFSETQ. The CDR3 DNA reads TGCGCCAGCAGCTCCGAGAGCCGCACAGATACGCAGTATTTT. Translated, it gives CASSSESRTDTQYF.

The gene calls are TRBV27 and TRBJ2-3; 7 bases map to TRBD2. CDR1 MNHEY and CDR2 SMNVEV come from the germline V gene (reference sequence). V dropped 4 bases and J dropped 4; count of bases not matched to a gene: 5. The CDR3 covers 14 residues. Here the CDR3 DNA reads TGTGCCAGCAGTTACGGGAGGAAGTCAGATACGCAGTATTTT. It yields the protein CASSYGRKSDTQYF.

V gene TRBV2 combines with J gene TRBJ2-1; 7 bases are a match to TRBD1. With V trimmed by 8 bases and J by 2 bases, 6 bases remained unmatched. The germline V gene has CDR1 SNHLY and CDR2 FYNNEI. The CDR3 totals 14 residues. DNA for the CDR3: TGTGCCAGCCGGAGACAGGGTGCCTACAATGAGCAGTTCTTC. It translates to CASRRQGAYNEQFF.

The V gene is TRBV3-1 (or the pseudogene TRBV3-2), the J gene TRBJ2-3, with 10 nucleotides matching TRBD2. The CDR3 covers 15 residues. Germline loops: CDR1 LGHDT, CDR2 YNNKEL (reference sequence). Trimming at V came to 3 bases and at J to 5 bases, leaving 5 bases not matched to a gene. In DNA, the CDR3 is TGTGCCAGCAGCCAGGCGCTAGCGGGAGTAGATACGCAGTATTTT. It translates to CASSQALAGVDTQYF.

The gene calls are TRBV13 and TRBJ2-3; 9 bases agree with TRBD1. This CDR3 is 15 amino acids long. Germline values: CDR1 PRHDT, CDR2 FYEKMQ (reference sequence). Trimming took 6 bases from V and 3 from J; bases not matched to a gene: 7. The CDR3 DNA is TGTGCCAGCAGAATGGGGGGACAGGGTACAGATACGCAGTATTTT. Protein sequence: CASRMGGQGTDTQYF.

The chain carries TRBV5-8 and TRBJ1-1; D is uncertain. Germline V gene data show CDR1 as SGHTS and CDR2 as YDEGEE. This CDR3 contains 14 residues. V shed 7 bases and J shed 1 base, with 14 bases lying between them. The CDR3 protein is CASGPARGNTEAFF. DNA for the CDR3: TGTGCCAGCGGTCCGGCTAGAGGGAACACTGAAGCTTTCTTT.